The sequence of this TCR beta chain was determined in a study of T cell responses to AZD1222 COVID-19 vaccine. Germline V gene data show CDR1 as SGHTA and CDR2 as FQGTGA. The CDR3 is 14 residues long. V dropped 3 bases and J dropped 9; count of bases not matched to a gene: 3. The repertoire was sequenced with immunoSEQ multiplex PCR; TCRdb's copy has only in-frame clones and lacks some. The sample has 150,000 to 200,000 clones, roughly nine tenths seen once. This sequence originates from an adult who received the AZD1222 COVID-19 vaccine. The sample here was peripheral blood, taken 28 days after the second AZD1222 dose. The rearrangement uses TRBV7-3 and TRBJ1-6; 9 bases align to TRBD1. CDR3 DNA: TGTGCCAGCAGCTTGGGGACAGGGACTTCACCCCTCCACTTT. Its translation: CASSLGTGTSPLHF. The entire variable domain, with the rest obtained from reference TRBV7-3 and TRBJ1-6, is as follows: GAGVSQTPSNKVTEKGKYVELRCDPISGHTALYWYRQSLGQGPEFLIYFQGTGAADDSGLPNDRFFAVRPEGSVSTLKIQRTERGDSAVYLCASSLGTGTSPLHFGNGTRLTVT.